One and the same sample provided the 13 T cell receptor beta chains below, sequenced in a study of regulatory T cells in long-lasting Graves disease. Library construction for TCR beta used iRepertoire HTBI primers and Arm-PCR of CDR3 regions. TCRdb re-analysed the multiplex PCR reads in MiXCR, keeping a single row per CDR3 protein. Of 400,000 or so distinct CDR3 sequences listed, less than 25% are singletons. Time point of the sample: persistent/refractory GD, antithyroid drugs over 5 years with positive TRAb. TCR sequences were obtained from RNA taken from PBMCs. The material was peripheral blood mononuclear cells (PBMCs), obtained when the disease was refractory, from a patient treated with antithyroid drugs. The receptor source for this set is a female donor with Graves disease.

This clonotype has at least ten counts. The chain carries TRBV20-1 and TRBJ2-5; no clear D gene. The ends were cut back, 1 base at V and 0 bases at J, with 3 bases in the middle. CDR1 DFQATT and CDR2 SNEGSKA come from the germline V gene (reference sequence). This CDR3 has 12 residues. The CDR3 DNA reads as TGCAGTGCTAGAGGGGACCAAGAGACCCAGTACTTC. Its translation is CSARGDQETQYF.

This clonotype was seen a few times. This chain joins TRBV28 and TRBJ2-7, with unresolved D. Trimming cost V 3 bases and J 0 bases, with 15 bases left between them. Germline CDR1 is MDHEN and CDR2 is SYDVKM. The length of the CDR3 is 16 residues. CDR3 DNA sequence: TGTGCCAGCAGTTTCCCAAGGCAGGTCATCTCCTACGAGCAGTACTTC. Amino acids: CASSFPRQVISYEQYF.

Many counts were recorded for this clonotype. J is TRBJ1-1 and V is TRBV10-3; 9 bases map to TRBD1. This CDR3 has 18 amino acids. The J segment lost 1 base and the V segment lost 0 bases, leaving 9 bases of the junction unmatched. Looked up from germline, CDR1 is ENHRY and CDR2 is SYGVKD. The CDR3 bases are TGTGCCATCAGTGAGTCGACCCTACTGGACAGGGGGAACACTGAAGCTTTCTTT. This sequence encodes CAISESTLLDRGNTEAFF.

This clonotype came up many times. This chain uses TRBV6-9 with TRBJ2-5, with D perhaps matching TRBD2 (7 bases). The CDR3 extends over 15 amino acids. Trimming took 3 bases from V and 4 from J, leaving 15 bases between them. Germline values: CDR1 MNHGY, CDR2 SVAAGI. CDR3 nucleotides: TGTGCCAGCAGTTACCGGGGGGCGCTGGGAGAGACCCAGTACTTC. The encoded protein is CASSYRGALGETQYF.

The rearrangement joins TRBV5-1 to TRBJ2-6, with TRBD1 identical over 9 bases. With 2 bases clipped from V and 1 base from J, the junction kept 7 bases outside the gene matches. Germline values: CDR1 SGHRS, CDR2 YFSETQ. The CDR3 covers 18 residues. CDR3 in amino acids: CASSLLTGGVSGANVLTF. In DNA form, the CDR3 reads TGCGCCAGCAGCTTACTAACAGGGGGCGTGTCTGGGGCCAACGTCCTGACTTTC.

The CDR3 reads CASSSPGQEYGYTF. The CDR3 DNA reads as TGCGCCAGCAGCTCGCCGGGACAGGAATATGGCTACACCTTC. The chain joins TRBV5-1 to TRBJ1-2, with 8 nucleotides matching TRBD1. Germline CDR1 reads SGHRS; CDR2 reads YFSETQ. CDR3 length equals 14 residues. The V gene end was trimmed by 3 bases and the J gene end by 5 bases; junction bases not matched to a gene: 6. Full variable domain (missing parts from reference TRBV5-1 and TRBJ1-2): KAGVTQTPRYLIKTRGQQVTLSCSPISGHRSVSWYQQTPGQGLQFLFEYFSETQRNKGNFPGRFSGRQFSNSRSEMNVSTLELGDSALYLCASSSPGQEYGYTFGSGTRLTVV.

The V call is TRBV19, the J call TRBJ2-2, with D maybe TRBD2 (7 bases). Germline V gives CDR1 LNHDA, CDR2 SQIVND (reference sequence). Between the trimmed V and J ends, which lost 8 bases and 0 bases, there was a span of 10 bases. CDR3 size: 14 residues. CDR3 in DNA: TGTGCCAGTCGGGGGGCGTCGAACACCGGGGAGCTGTTTTTT. This encodes CASRGASNTGELFF.

The table lists this clonotype with many counts. This chain connects TRBV11-2 to TRBJ2-5, with 10 bases aligning to TRBD2. CDR1 and CDR2 (germline): SGHAT, FQNNGV. Trimming at V came to 2 bases and at J to 2 bases, leaving 5 bases not matched to a gene. This CDR3 is 16 amino acids long. The CDR3 spells CASSLSRAGGQETQYF. In DNA form, the CDR3 reads TGTGCCAGCAGCTTAAGCCGAGCGGGAGGGCAAGAGACCCAGTACTTC.

The V gene is TRBV20-1, the J gene TRBJ1-1; 7 bases are a match to TRBD1. Germline V lookup: CDR1 DFQATT, CDR2 SNEGSKA (reference sequence). This CDR3 region has 15 residues. Unmatched junction bases numbered 5, after V lost 0 bases and J lost 1 base. CDR3 residues: CSARDLRTGNTEAFF. The CDR3 DNA reads TGCAGTGCTAGAGATCTCCGGACAGGGAACACTGAAGCTTTCTTT.

This clonotype was counted a few times. The gene calls are TRBV20-1 and TRBJ1-6; D gene unclear. The CDR3 sequence is 15 residues long. CDR1 is DFQATT and CDR2 is SNEGSKA in the germline V gene (reference sequence). The V gene lost 0 bases and the J gene lost 9 bases, with 15 bases spanning the gap. The CDR3 protein is CSAREENLSGSPLHF. The CDR3 DNA is TGCAGTGCTAGAGAAGAGAATCTAAGCGGTTCACCCCTCCACTTT.

This clonotype was observed a few times. This may come from a read error, since a much larger clone is one base off. The V and J genes are TRBV7-2 and TRBJ1-4; tentative D call: TRBD1 (6 bases). There are 13 residues in the CDR3. Germline lookup yields CDR1 SGHTA and CDR2 FQGNSA. Written as DNA, the CDR3 is TGTGCCAGCAGCCAAGGGGGAAATGAAGAACTGTTTTTT. Translation gives CASSQGGNEELFF.

Concerning this clonotype itself: A clone one base away is much larger, so this may be a read error. The CDR3 loop is CASSLEVLVQTYEQYF. The CDR3 DNA is TGTGCCAGCAGCTTAGAGGTCCTGGTCCAAACCTACGAGCAGTACTTC. This rearrangement joins TRBV11-2 to TRBJ2-7, with D unresolved. The CDR3 runs to 16 residues. Germline loops: CDR1 SGHAT, CDR2 FQNNGV. The V and J ends lost 0 bases and 2 bases respectively, with 14 bases between them.

The chain joins TRBV6-1 to TRBJ2-7; the D gene is possibly TRBD2 (6 bases). This CDR3 spans 12 amino acids. Germline assignment: CDR1 MNHNS and CDR2 SASEGT. Trimming left V 9 bases short and J 6 bases short, with 15 bases between. CDR3 protein: CASGTLAGEQYF. The CDR3 region has the DNA TGTGCCAGTGGGACTCTTGCCGGCGAGCAGTACTTC.